Listed here are 10 T cell receptor beta chains from one sample, sequenced in a study of vaccination and CD4 T cells after COVID-19. These receptors' targets are unknown. As for treatment: roughly 10-day PBMC culture with coronavirus spike peptide pools or control peptides (ViraFEST assay). Cultured CD4+ T cell DNA was sequenced using the Oncomine TCR Beta short-read assay. TCRdb itself ran the PCR reads through MiXCR, one entry per CDR3 protein. The table lists about 13,000 distinct CDR3 sequences, around 40% of them singletons. The sequenced sample was CD4+ T cells from blood, cultured in vitro, obtained after SARS-CoV-2 vaccination. The receptors were gathered from a human donor who had recovered from COVID-19.

Only one count was recorded for this clonotype. This chain links TRBV7-3 with TRBJ2-1; weak D call: TRBD2 (6 bases). This CDR3 is 14 amino acids long. The germline V gene encodes CDR1 SGHTA and CDR2 FQGTGA. V lost 2 bases and J lost 4, with 9 bases in between. CDR3 protein: CASSLRGNYNEQFF. CDR3 bases: TGTGCCAGCAGCTTACGGGGGAATTACAATGAGCAGTTCTTC.

This chain links TRBV2 with TRBJ1-5; 7 bases are shared with TRBD1. Germline-derived CDR1 and CDR2 are SNHLY and FYNNEI. Trimming took 6 bases from V and 4 from J; bases not matched to a gene: 9. This CDR3 has 15 amino acids. The CDR3 DNA is TGTGCCAGCAGCTATCTTACAGGGGAGAATCAGCCCCAGCATTTT. Protein: CASSYLTGENQPQHF.

The rearrangement joins TRBV4-2 to TRBJ2-3; the match to TRBD2 covers 12 bases. Germline CDR1 LGHNA, CDR2 YNFKEQ. J gave up 7 bases and V 3 bases, and 5 bases lay outside the gene matches. There are 15 residues in the CDR3. This CDR3 is CASSHPSGRDNTQYF. CDR3 sequence (DNA): TGTGCCAGCAGCCATCCTAGCGGGAGGGATAATACGCAGTATTTT.

The V gene is TRBV18, the J gene TRBJ1-1; 11 bases line up with TRBD1. The germline V gene has CDR1 KGHSH and CDR2 LQKENI. This CDR3 comprises 16 residues. The V gene end was trimmed by 6 bases and the J gene end by 5 bases; junction bases not matched to a gene: 11. This chain's CDR3 is CASSRTGGEGGTEAFF. The CDR3 bases are TGTGCCAGCTCCCGGACAGGGGGCGAAGGGGGAACTGAAGCTTTCTTT.

The J gene is TRBJ1-1, the V gene TRBV19; D ambiguous. The CDR3 consists of 13 residues. The germline V gene has CDR1 LNHDA and CDR2 SQIVND (reference sequence). V lost 0 bases and J lost 9, with 11 bases in between. The chain's CDR3 is CASSIEPGRQAFF. The CDR3 DNA follows: TGTGCCAGTAGTATAGAGCCGGGCCGGCAAGCTTTCTTT.

A few counts support this clonotype. This chain links TRBV15 with TRBJ2-2, with TRBD2 matching 15 bases. With 6 bases clipped from V and 5 bases from J, the junction kept 4 bases outside the gene matches. Germline CDR1 and CDR2: LNHNV and YYDKDF (reference sequence). The CDR3 consists of 16 residues. The CDR3 DNA sequence: TGTGCCACCAGAGTCGGACTAGCGGGAGGGACCGGGGAGCTGTTTTTT. It specifies CATRVGLAGGTGELFF.

In its sample, this clonotype was seen a few times. V gene TRBV28 combines with J gene TRBJ2-7; 7 nucleotides align to TRBD2. V lost 4 bases and J lost 6; bases outside the gene matches: 15. CDR1 and CDR2 (germline): MDHEN, SYDVKM. This CDR3 is 16 amino acids long. CDR3 loop: CASSSLGGRGEGEQYF. The CDR3 DNA reads TGTGCCAGCAGTTCCCTCGGAGGGAGGGGAGAGGGCGAGCAGTACTTC.

The V call is TRBV6-2 or TRBV6-3, the J call TRBJ2-7, with no clear D. This CDR3 is built from 12 residues. Germline CDR1 and CDR2: MNHEY and SVGEGT. V shed 8 bases and J shed 6 bases, with 14 bases lying between them. CDR3 bases: TGTGCCAGCTCACAGTATGGGCGCGAGCAGTACTTC. Residues: CASSQYGREQYF.

This chain uses TRBV28 with TRBJ2-7; tentatively, D is TRBD2 (5 bases). V gave up 6 bases and J gave up 12 bases, with 15 bases separating them. The CDR3 loop spans 11 amino acids. Looked up from germline, CDR1 is MDHEN and CDR2 is SYDVKM. The CDR3 spells CASSPDGMPYF. CDR3 DNA sequence: TGTGCCAGCAGCCCCGACGGGATGCCGTACTTC.

The chain has TRBV11-2 and TRBJ1-1; the D gene is possibly TRBD1 (6 bases). The CDR3 runs to 11 residues. Germline V gene sequence: CDR1 SGHAT, CDR2 FQNNGV. V lost 3 bases and J lost 11, with 10 bases in between. DNA for the CDR3: TGTGCCAGCAGCTTCGGGGGCTCGGCTTTCTTT. As protein: CASSFGGSAFF.